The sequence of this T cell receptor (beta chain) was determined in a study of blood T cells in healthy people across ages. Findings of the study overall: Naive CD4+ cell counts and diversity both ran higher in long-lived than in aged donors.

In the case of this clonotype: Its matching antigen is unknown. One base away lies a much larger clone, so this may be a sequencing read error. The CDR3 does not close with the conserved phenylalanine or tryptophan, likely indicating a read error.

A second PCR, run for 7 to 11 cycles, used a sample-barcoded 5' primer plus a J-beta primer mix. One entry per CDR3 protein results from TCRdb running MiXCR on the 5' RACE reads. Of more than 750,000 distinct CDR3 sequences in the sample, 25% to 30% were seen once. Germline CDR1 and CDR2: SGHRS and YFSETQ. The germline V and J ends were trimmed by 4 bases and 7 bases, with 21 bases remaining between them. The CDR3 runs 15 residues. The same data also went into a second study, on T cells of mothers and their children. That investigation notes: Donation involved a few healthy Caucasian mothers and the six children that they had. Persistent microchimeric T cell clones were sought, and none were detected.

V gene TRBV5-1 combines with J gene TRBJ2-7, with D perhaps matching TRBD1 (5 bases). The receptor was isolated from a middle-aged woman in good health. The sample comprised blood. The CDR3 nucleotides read TGCGCCAGCAGCAGGGGCAGGAGATCCTACAATGAGCAGTACTGC. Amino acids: CASSRGRRSYNEQYC.